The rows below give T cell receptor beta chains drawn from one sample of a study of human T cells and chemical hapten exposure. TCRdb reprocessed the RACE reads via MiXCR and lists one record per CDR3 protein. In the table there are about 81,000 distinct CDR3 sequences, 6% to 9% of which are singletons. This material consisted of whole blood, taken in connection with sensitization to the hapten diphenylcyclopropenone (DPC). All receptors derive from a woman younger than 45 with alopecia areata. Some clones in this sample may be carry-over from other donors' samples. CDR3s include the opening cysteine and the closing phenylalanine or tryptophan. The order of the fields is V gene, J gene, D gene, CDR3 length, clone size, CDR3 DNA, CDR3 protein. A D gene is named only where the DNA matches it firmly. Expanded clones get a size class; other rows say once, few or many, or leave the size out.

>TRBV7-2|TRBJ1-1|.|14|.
TGTGCCAGCAGCAAGGGACTCCTGAACACTGAAGCTTTCTTT
CASSKGLLNTEAFF
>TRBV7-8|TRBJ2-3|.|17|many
TGTGCCAGCAGCTTATTTCGCTACGGGGAGACCACAGATACGCAGTATTTT
CASSLFRYGETTDTQYF
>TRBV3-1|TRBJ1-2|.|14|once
TGTGCCAGCAGCCAAGGGACGGGGATCTATGGCTACACCTTC
CASSQGTGIYGYTF
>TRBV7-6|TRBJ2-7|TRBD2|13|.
TGTGCCAGCAGCTTCGATCTAGCGGGCGAGCAGTACTTC
CASSFDLAGEQYF
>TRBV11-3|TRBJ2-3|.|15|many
TGTGCCAGCAGCTTTGGTGCGGCCCCGATTGATACGCAGTATTTT
CASSFGAAPIDTQYF
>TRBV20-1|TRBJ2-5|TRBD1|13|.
TGCAGTGCTAGGGGGGACAGGGCAGAGACCCAGTACTTC
CSARGDRAETQYF
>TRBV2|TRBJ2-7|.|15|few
TGTGCCAGCAGTGAAGCAATTGACAGGACCTACGAGCAGTACTTC
CASSEAIDRTYEQYF
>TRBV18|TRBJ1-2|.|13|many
TGTGCCAGCTCACCCTTGAACAGTGGTGCCTGCACCTTC
CASSPLNSGACTF
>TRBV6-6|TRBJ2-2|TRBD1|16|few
TGTGCCAGCAGAGAGGGGGCGAGCCCTAACACCGGGGAGCTGTTTTTT
CASREGASPNTGELFF
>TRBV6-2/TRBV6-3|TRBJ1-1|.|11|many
TGTGCCAGCAGCCCGAACACTGAAGCTTTCTTT
CASSPNTEAFF
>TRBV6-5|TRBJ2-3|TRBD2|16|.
TGTGCCAGCAGTTACACTAAACGAGCGGGGATGGGTACGCAGTATTTT
CASSYTKRAGMGTQYF